The rows below give T cell receptor beta chains drawn from one sample of a study of CD8 T cells in Susac syndrome. TCRdb fed the immunoSEQ multiplex PCR reads into MiXCR, producing one record per CDR3 protein. This sample has roughly 250,000 distinct CDR3 sequences, with almost 97% found just once. Sequenced: CD4+ T cells from PBMCs. The receptors were sampled from a human donor with Susac syndrome. Each CDR3 is given with its conserved first and last residue. Each record gives: clone size, D gene, J gene, V gene, CDR3 protein, CDR3 DNA. A D gene is named only where the DNA matches it firmly. Some rows have no size entry. The others give once, few or many, or a class for an expanded clone.

once | NA | TRBJ2-5 | TRBV20-1 | CSARGGQGLQETQYF | TGCAGTGCTCGGGGGGGACAGGGACTCCAAGAGACCCAGTACTTC
NA | TRBD2 | TRBJ2-1 | TRBV28 | CASSRLAGVNNEQFF | TGTGCCAGCAGTCGACTAGCGGGAGTTAACAATGAGCAGTTCTTC
NA | TRBD2 | TRBJ2-3 | TRBV10-3 | CAILAADTQYF | TGTGCCATCCTAGCGGCAGATACGCAGTATTTT
NA | NA | TRBJ2-7 | TRBV2 | CASSEKRSSAYEQYF | TGTGCCAGCAGTGAGAAGCGGTCTTCGGCGTACGAGCAGTACTTC
NA | NA | TRBJ2-5 | TRBV20-1 | CSAVIRTYQETQYF | TGCAGTGCCGTAATCAGGACCTACCAAGAGACCCAGTACTTC
NA | TRBD1 | TRBJ2-1 | TRBV2 | CASSGWTGREQFF | TGTGCCAGCAGCGGATGGACAGGGAGGGAGCAGTTCTTC
few | NA | TRBJ2-7 | TRBV18 | CASSPGQSYEQYF | TGTGCCAGCTCACCCGGACAGTCCTACGAGCAGTACTTC
NA | TRBD2 | TRBJ2-1 | TRBV9 | CASNRPGTSGTGEQFF | TGTGCCAGTAACCGACCCGGGACTAGCGGGACGGGTGAGCAGTTCTTC
NA | NA | TRBJ1-4 | TRBV14 | CASSRWNGEGGEKLFF | TGTGCCAGCAGCCGATGGAACGGGGAAGGTGGTGAAAAACTGTTTTTT
NA | NA | TRBJ2-3 | TRBV24-1 | CATAPGGTDTQYF | TGTGCCACCGCCCCGGGTGGCACAGATACGCAGTATTTT
once | NA | TRBJ2-1 | TRBV4-1 | CASSQEDAGTYNEQFF | TGCGCCAGCAGCCAAGAAGATGCGGGAACCTACAATGAGCAGTTCTTC
NA | NA | TRBJ2-5 | TRBV29-1 | CSVEDRFDFLGRETQYF | TGCAGCGTTGAAGATAGATTCGATTTCCTAGGGAGGGAGACCCAGTACTTC
NA | NA | TRBJ1-1 | TRBV5-4 | CASRNPGSEAFF | TGTGCCAGCAGGAACCCCGGGAGTGAAGCTTTCTTT
NA | NA | TRBJ2-7 | TRBV28 | CASSSVAPHEQYF | TGTGCCAGCAGTTCAGTTGCCCCCCACGAGCAGTACTTC
NA | NA | TRBJ2-7 | TRBV6-5 | CASQAGGSENF | TGTGCCAGCCAGGCCGGGGGTAGCGAGAACTTC
NA | NA | TRBJ1-5 | TRBV30 | CAWTRLESENQPQHF | TGTGCCTGGACCCGTTTGGAGTCGGAAAATCAGCCCCAGCATTTT
NA | NA | TRBJ2-2 | TRBV7-3 | CASSPRMNTGELFF | TGTGCCAGCAGCCCGCGGATGAACACCGGGGAGCTGTTTTTT
NA | NA | TRBJ2-7 | TRBV29-1 | CSVVGLALSRNEQYF | TGCAGCGTTGTCGGGCTAGCGCTGTCTCGGAACGAGCAGTACTTC
NA | NA | TRBJ2-7 | TRBV5-6 | CASSILGSYEQYF | TGTGCCAGCAGCATACTAGGATCCTACGAGCAGTACTTC
NA | TRBD1 | TRBJ1-5 | TRBV20-1 | CSARRTGSQPQHF | TGCAGTGCTAGAAGGACAGGCAGTCAGCCCCAGCATTTT
NA | TRBD1 | TRBJ2-2 | TRBV11-3 | CASSVTGSNTGELFF | TGTGCCAGCAGCGTGACAGGGTCAAACACCGGGGAGCTGTTTTTT